The 5 T cell receptor beta chains listed next were all sequenced from one sample in a study of spatial heterogeneity in lung cancer. MiXCR, run by TCRdb on the 5' RACE reads, gives a single entry per CDR3 protein. The data show some 120,000 distinct CDR3 sequences, 10% to 15% seen once. This sample's time point: blood at routine non-recurrence follow-up after resection. TCRs were sequenced from unsorted whole RNA of tumor, nontumor lung or PBMC. Material: PBMCs, obtained at follow-up. The receptor set was obtained from a male donor with early-stage non-small cell lung cancer.

This clonotype was observed a few times. V and J are TRBV3-1 and TRBJ1-5; no firm D call. Germline V lookup: CDR1 LGHDT, CDR2 YNNKEL (reference sequence). Trimming removed 4 bases at V and 4 bases at J, with 8 bases between. The CDR3 spans 13 residues. CDR3 sequence reads: CASSPGRNQPQHF. As DNA, the CDR3 is TGTGCCAGCAGCCCCGGGAGGAATCAGCCCCAGCATTTT.

V usage is TRBV7-9 and J usage is TRBJ2-7; D not resolved. Trimming cost V 1 base and J 1 base, with 8 bases left between them. The CDR3 sequence is 14 residues long. Germline lookup yields CDR1 SEHNR and CDR2 FQNEAQ (reference sequence). The CDR3 DNA sequence: TGTGCCAGCAGCTTAGATAGTCTTTCCTACGAGCAGTACTTC. Translating gives CASSLDSLSYEQYF.

In nucleotides, the CDR3 is TGTGCCAGCAGTACATACCGGGACAGGGACCTGGGCAATCAGCCCCAGCATTTT. Translation: CASSTYRDRDLGNQPQHF. The V and J genes are TRBV6-2 or TRBV6-3 and TRBJ1-5, with TRBD1 matching 9 bases. The CDR3 loop spans 18 amino acids. Germline trimming cut 5 bases from V and 2 bases from J; bases unmatched to any gene: 13. Germline V CDR1 and CDR2: MNHEY, SVGEGT.

Remarks on this clonotype: No DNA is shown, since the ends of the CDR3 on it are uncertain; the CDR3 is the one TCRdb lists. CDR3 in amino acids: CISVPEALTGRRETQYF. The V gene is TRBV7-5, the J gene TRBJ2-5; TRBD1, the D gene given by the table, was not confirmed from the DNA. TRBV7-5 is classified as a pseudogene. Both ends counted, the CDR3 spans 17 residues.

This clonotype was picked up many times. The gene calls are TRBV7-2 and TRBJ2-7; no reliable D call. V lost 5 bases to trimming and J lost 3 bases, with 8 bases between them. Germline values: CDR1 SGHTA, CDR2 FQGNSA. The CDR3 runs 12 residues. Written as DNA, the CDR3 is TGTGCCAGCAGCCTTCTCTACTACGAGCAGTACTTC. Protein: CASSLLYYEQYF.